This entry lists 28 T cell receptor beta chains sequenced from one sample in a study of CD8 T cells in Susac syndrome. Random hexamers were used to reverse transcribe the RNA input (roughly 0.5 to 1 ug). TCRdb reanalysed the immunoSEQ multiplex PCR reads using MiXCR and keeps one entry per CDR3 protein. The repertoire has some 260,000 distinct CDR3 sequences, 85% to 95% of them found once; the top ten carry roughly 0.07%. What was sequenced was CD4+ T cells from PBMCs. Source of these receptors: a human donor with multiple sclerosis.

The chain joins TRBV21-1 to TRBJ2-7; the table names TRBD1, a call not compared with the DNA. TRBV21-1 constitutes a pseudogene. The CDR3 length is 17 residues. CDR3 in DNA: TGTGCCAGCAGCAAAGAATTGTCACAGGGGGAGTCCTACGAGCAGTACGTC. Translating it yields CASSKELSQGESYEQYV.

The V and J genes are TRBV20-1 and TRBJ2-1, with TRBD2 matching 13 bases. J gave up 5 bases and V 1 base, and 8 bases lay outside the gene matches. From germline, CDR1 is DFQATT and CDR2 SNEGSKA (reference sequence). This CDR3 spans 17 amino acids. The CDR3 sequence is CSARGRTSGGRDNEQFF. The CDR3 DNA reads TGCAGTGCTAGAGGCCGGACTAGCGGGGGTAGAGACAATGAGCAGTTCTTC.

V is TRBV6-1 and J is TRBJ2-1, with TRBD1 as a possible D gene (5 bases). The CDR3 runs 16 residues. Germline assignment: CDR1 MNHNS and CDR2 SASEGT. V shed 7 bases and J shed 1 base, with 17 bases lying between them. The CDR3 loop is CASTPTRVGSYNEQFF. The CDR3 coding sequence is TGTGCCAGCACCCCAACCAGGGTCGGGTCCTACAATGAGCAGTTCTTC.

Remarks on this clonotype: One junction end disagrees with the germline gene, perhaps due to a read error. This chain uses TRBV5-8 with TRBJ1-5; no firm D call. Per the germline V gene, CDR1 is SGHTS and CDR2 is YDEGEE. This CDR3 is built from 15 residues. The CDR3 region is CASSRAREGNHPQHF. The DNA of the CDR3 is TGTGCCAGCAGCCGGGCACGAGAAGGCAATCACCCCCAGCATTTT.

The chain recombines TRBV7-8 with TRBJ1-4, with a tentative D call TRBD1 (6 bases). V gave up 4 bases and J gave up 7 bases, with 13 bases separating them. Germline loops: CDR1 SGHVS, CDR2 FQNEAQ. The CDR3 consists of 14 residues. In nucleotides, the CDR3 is TGTGCCAGCAGCTCCAGGGGTTACGGTGAAAAACTGTTTTTT. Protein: CASSSRGYGEKLFF.

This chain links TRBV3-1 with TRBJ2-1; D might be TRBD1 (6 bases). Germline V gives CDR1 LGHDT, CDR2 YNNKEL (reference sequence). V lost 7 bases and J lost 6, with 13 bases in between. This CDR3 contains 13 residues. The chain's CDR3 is CASNSGAANEQFF. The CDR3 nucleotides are TGTGCCAGCAACTCAGGGGCAGCCAATGAGCAGTTCTTC.

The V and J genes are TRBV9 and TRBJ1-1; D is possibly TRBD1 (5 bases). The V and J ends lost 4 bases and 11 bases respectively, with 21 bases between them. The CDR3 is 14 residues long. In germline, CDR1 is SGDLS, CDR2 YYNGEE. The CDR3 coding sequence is TGTGCCAGCAGCCTAACGACAGACAGCCTTGGGGCTTTCTTT. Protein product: CASSLTTDSLGAFF.

CDR3 nucleotides: TGTGCCAGCAGTTTGGCGGACGGAGCCAAAAACATTCAGTACTTC. Translating it yields CASSLADGAKNIQYF. The gene calls are TRBV12-3 or TRBV12-4 and TRBJ2-4; D gene ambiguous. The CDR3 sequence is 15 residues long. V was pared by 3 bases and J by 0 bases, with 9 bases between.

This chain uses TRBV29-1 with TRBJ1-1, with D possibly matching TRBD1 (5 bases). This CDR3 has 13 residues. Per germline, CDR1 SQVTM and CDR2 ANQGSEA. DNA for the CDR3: TGCGGAACCCAGGGCCTGGGGAACACTGAAGCTTTCTTT. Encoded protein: CGTQGLGNTEAFF.

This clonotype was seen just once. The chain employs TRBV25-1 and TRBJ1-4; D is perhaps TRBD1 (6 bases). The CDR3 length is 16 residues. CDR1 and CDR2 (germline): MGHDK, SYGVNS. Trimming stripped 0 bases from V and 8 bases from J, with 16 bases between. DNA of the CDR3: TGTGCCAGCAGTGAATACGCGTTGGGGGGCGGCGAAAAACTGTTTTTT. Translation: CASSEYALGGGEKLFF.

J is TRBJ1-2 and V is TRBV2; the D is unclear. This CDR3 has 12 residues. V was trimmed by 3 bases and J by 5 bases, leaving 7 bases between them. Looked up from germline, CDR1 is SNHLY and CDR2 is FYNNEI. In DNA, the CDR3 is TGTGCCAGCAGTGATGGTGGGTATGGCTACACCTTC. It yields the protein CASSDGGYGYTF.

DNA for the CDR3: TGTGCCATCAGTGGACCACTTCGCACGGCTAGCGGGAGTGGGGGCACCGGGGAGCTGTTTTTT. Its protein is CAISGPLRTASGSGGTGELFF. This chain joins TRBV10-3 and TRBJ2-2; TRBD2 aligns across 10 bases. V shed 4 bases and J 4 bases; nucleotides not matched to a gene: 21. CDR1 ENHRY and CDR2 SYGVKD come from the germline V gene. The CDR3 has 21 amino acids.

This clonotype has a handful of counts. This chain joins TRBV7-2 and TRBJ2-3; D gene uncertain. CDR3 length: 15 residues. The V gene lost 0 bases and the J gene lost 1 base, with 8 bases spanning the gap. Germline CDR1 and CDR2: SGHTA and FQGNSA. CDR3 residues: CASSLADHRTDTQYF. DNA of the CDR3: TGTGCCAGCAGCTTAGCGGACCACCGCACAGATACGCAGTATTTT.

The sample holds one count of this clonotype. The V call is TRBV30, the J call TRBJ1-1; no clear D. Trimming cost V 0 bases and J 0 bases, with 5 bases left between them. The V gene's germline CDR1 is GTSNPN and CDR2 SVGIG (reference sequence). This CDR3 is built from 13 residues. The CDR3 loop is CAWSVGMNTEAFF. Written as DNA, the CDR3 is TGTGCCTGGAGTGTAGGTATGAACACTGAAGCTTTCTTT.

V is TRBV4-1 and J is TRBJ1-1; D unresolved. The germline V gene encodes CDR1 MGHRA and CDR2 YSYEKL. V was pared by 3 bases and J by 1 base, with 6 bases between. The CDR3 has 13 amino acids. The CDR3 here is CASSHPTNTEAFF. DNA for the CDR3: TGCGCCAGCAGCCACCCAACGAACACTGAAGCTTTCTTT.

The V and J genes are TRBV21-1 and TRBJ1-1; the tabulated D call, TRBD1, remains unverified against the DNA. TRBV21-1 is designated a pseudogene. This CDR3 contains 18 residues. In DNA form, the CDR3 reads TGTGCCAGCAGCAAAGATATAAAGGACAGCAGACCGAACACTGAAGCTTTCTTT. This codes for CASSKDIKDSRPNTEAFF.

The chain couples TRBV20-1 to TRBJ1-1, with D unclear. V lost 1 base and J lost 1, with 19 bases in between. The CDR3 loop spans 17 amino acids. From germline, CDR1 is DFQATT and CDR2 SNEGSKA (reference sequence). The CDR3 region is CSARAGWFEAWNTEAFF. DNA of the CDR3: TGCAGTGCTAGAGCAGGTTGGTTCGAAGCCTGGAACACTGAAGCTTTCTTT.

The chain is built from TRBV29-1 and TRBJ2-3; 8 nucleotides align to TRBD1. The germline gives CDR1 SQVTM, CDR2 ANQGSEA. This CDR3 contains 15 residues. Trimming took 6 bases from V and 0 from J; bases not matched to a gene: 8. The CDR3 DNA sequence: TGCAGCGTAATAGACAGGGGATCGAGCACAGATACGCAGTATTTT. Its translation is CSVIDRGSSTDTQYF.

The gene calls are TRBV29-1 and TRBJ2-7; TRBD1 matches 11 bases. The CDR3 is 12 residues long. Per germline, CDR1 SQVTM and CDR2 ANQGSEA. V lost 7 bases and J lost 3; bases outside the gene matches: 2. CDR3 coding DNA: TGCAGCGGGGGGACAGGGGGCTACGAGCAGTACTTC. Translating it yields CSGGTGGYEQYF.

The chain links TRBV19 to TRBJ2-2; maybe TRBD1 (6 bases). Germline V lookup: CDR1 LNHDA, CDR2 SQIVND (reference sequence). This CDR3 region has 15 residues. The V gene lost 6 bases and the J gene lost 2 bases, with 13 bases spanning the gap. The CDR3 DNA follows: TGTGCCAGTAGAACCGGGACACAAAACACCGGGGAGCTGTTTTTT. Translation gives CASRTGTQNTGELFF.

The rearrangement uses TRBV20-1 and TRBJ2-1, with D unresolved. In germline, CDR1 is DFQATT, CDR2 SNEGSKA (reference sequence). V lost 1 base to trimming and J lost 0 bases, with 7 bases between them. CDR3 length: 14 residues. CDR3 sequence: CSARAESSYNEQFF. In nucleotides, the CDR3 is TGCAGTGCTAGAGCGGAGAGCTCCTACAATGAGCAGTTCTTC.

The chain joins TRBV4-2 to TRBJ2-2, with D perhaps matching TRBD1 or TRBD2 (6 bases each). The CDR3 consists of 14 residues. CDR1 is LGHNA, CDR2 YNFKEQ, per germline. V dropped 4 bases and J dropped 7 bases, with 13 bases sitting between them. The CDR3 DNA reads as TGTGCCAGCAGCCCCGGGGGCGCCGGCGGGGAGCTGTTTTTT. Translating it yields CASSPGGAGGELFF.

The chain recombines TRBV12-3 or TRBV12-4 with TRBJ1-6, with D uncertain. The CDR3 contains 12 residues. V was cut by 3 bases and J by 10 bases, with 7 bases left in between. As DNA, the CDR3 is TGTGCCAGCAGTTTTGGTCGCTCACCCCTCCACTTT. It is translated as CASSFGRSPLHF.

The CDR3 region is CSAFSGGGPLDTQYF. The CDR3 DNA sequence: TGCAGTGCCTTCTCCGGCGGGGGGCCTCTCGATACGCAGTATTTT. The chain couples TRBV20-1 to TRBJ2-3; 8 nucleotides agree with TRBD2. CDR3 length equals 15 residues. The ends lost 6 bases at V and 6 bases at J; junction bases unmatched: 14. Germline values: CDR1 DFQATT, CDR2 SNEGSKA (reference sequence).

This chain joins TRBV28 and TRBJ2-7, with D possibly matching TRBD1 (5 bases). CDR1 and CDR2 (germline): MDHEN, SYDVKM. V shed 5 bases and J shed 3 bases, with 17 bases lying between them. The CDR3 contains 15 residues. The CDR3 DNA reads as TGTGCCAGCAGTCCACATCAGGACAACAACTACGAGCAGTACTTC. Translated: CASSPHQDNNYEQYF. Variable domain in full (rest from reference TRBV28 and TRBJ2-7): DVKVTQSSRYLVKRTGEKVFLECVQDMDHENMFWYRQDPGLGLRLIYFSYDVKMKEKGDIPEGYSVSREKKERFSLILESASTNQTSMYLCASSPHQDNNYEQYFGPGTRLTVT.

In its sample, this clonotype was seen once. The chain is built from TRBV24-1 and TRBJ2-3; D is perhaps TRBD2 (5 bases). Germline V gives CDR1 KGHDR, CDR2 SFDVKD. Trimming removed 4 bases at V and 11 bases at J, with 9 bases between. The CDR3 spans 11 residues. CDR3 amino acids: CATSDYREQYF. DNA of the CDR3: TGTGCCACCAGTGACTACCGGGAGCAGTATTTT.

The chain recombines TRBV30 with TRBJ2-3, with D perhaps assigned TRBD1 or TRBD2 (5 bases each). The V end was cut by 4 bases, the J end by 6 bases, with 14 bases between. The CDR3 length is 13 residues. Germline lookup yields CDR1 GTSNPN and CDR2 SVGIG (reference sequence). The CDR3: CAWNGRDADTQYF. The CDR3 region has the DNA TGTGCCTGGAACGGACGGGACGCGGATACGCAGTATTTT.

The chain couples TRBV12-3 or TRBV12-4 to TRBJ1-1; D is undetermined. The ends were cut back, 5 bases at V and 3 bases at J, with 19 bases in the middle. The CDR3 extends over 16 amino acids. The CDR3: CASSRRGRALYTEAFF. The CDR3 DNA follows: TGTGCCAGCAGTCGCCGAGGGCGGGCACTTTACACTGAAGCTTTCTTT.